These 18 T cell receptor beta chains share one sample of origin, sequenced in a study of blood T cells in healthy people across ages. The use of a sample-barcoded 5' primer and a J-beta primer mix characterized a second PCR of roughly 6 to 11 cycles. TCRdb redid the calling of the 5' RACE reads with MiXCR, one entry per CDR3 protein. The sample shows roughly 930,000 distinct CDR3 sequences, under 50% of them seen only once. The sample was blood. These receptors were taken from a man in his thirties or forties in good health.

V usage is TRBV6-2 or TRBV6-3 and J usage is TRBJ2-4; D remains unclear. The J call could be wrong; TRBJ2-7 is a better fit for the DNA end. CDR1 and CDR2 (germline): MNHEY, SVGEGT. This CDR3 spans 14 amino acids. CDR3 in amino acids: CASSYLPYRDEQYF. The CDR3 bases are TGTGCCAGCAGTTACCTCCCTTATCGGGACGAGCAGTACTTC.

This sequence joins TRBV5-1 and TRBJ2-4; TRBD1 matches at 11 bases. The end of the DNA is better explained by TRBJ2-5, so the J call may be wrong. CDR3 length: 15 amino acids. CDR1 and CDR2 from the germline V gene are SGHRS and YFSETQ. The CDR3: CASSPGTGGQETQYF. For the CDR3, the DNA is TGCGCCAGCAGCCCCGGGACAGGGGGCCAAGAGACCCAGTACTTC.

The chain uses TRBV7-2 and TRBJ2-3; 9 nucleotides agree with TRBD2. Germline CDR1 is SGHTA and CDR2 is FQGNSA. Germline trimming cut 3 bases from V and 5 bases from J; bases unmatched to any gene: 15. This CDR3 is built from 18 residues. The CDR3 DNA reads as TGTGCCAGCAGCTTCTCGGTGTTGGGCGGGGGGGAGAGAGATACGCAGTATTTT. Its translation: CASSFSVLGGGERDTQYF.

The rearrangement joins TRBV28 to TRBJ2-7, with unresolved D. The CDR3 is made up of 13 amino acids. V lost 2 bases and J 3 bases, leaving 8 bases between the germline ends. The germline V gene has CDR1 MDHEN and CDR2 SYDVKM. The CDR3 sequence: CASSLQVNYEQYF. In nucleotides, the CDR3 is TGTGCCAGCAGTTTACAGGTTAACTACGAGCAGTACTTC. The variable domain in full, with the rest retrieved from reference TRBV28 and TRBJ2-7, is DVKVTQSSRYLVKRTGEKVFLECVQDMDHENMFWYRQDPGLGLRLIYFSYDVKMKEKGDIPEGYSVSREKKERFSLILESASTNQTSMYLCASSLQVNYEQYFGPGTRLTVT.

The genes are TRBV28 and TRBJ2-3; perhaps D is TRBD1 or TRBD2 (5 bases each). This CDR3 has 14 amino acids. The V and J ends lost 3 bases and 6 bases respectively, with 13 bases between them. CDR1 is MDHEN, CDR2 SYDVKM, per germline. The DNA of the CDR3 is TGTGCCAGCAGTTTTACGGGGCGTGCGGATACGCAGTATTTT. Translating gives CASSFTGRADTQYF.

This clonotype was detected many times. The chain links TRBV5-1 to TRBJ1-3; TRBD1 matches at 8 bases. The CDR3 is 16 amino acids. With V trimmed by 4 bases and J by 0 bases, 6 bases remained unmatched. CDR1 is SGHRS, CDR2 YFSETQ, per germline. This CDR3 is CASSKTGALSGNTIYF. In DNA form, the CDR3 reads TGCGCCAGCAGCAAGACAGGGGCCCTCTCTGGAAACACCATATATTTT. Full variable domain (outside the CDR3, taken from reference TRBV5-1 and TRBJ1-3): KAGVTQTPRYLIKTRGQQVTLSCSPISGHRSVSWYQQTPGQGLQFLFEYFSETQRNKGNFPGRFSGRQFSNSRSEMNVSTLELGDSALYLCASSKTGALSGNTIYFGEGSWLTVV.

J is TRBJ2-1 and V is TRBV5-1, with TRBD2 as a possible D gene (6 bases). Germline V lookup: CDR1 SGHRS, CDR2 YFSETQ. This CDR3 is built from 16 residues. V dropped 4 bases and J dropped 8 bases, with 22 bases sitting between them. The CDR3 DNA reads TGCGCCAGCAGCCCGCCGCGGGGAAAGGTTTCCGATGAGCAGTTCTTC. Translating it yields CASSPPRGKVSDEQFF.

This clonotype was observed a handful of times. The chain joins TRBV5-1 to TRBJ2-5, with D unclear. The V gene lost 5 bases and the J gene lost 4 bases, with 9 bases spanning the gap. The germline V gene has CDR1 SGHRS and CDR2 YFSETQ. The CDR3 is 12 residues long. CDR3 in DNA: TGCGCCAGCAGAATAGGTCGAGAGACCCAGTACTTC. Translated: CASRIGRETQYF.

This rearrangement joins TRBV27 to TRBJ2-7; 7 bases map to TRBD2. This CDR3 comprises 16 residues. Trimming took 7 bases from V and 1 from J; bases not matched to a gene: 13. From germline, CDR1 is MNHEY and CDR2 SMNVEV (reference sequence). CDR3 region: CASKWEGSKSSYEQYF. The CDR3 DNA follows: TGTGCCAGCAAGTGGGAGGGGTCAAAGTCTTCCTACGAGCAGTACTTC.

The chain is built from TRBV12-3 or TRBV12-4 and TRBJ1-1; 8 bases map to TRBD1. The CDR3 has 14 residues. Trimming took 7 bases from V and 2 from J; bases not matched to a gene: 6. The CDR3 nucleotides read TGTGCCAGCACCATGACAGGGGCTAACACTGAAGCTTTCTTT. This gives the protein CASTMTGANTEAFF.

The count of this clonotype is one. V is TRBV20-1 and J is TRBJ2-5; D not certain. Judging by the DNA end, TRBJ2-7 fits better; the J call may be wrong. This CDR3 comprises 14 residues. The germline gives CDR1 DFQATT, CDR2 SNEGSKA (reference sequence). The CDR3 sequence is CSARTLTAHYEQYF. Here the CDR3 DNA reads TGCAGTGCTAGAACCCTAACTGCACACTACGAGCAGTACTTC.

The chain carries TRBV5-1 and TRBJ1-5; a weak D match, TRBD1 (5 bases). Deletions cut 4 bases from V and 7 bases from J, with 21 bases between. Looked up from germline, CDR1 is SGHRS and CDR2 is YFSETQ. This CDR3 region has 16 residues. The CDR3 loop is CASSIGAGDSGQPQHF. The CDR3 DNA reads TGCGCCAGCAGCATTGGCGCGGGGGACTCGGGGCAGCCCCAGCATTTT.

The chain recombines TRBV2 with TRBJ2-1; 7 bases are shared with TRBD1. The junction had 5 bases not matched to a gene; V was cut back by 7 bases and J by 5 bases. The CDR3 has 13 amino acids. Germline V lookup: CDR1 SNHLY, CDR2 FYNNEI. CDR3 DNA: TGTGCCAGCAAAAAGGGGGCGGACAATGAGCAGTTCTTC. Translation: CASKKGADNEQFF.

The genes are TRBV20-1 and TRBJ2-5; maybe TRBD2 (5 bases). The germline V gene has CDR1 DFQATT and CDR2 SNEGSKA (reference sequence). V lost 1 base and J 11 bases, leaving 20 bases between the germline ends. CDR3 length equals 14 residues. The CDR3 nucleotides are TGCAGTGCTAGAGGTCTAGCAAATGGCAATGAGCAGTACTTC. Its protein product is CSARGLANGNEQYF.

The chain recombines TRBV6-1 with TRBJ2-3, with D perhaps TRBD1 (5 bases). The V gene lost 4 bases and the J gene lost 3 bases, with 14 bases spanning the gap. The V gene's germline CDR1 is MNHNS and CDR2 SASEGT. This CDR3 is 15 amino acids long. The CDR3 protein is CASSGLGASTDTQYF. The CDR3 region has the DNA TGTGCCAGCAGTGGCCTAGGGGCTTCGACAGATACGCAGTATTTT.

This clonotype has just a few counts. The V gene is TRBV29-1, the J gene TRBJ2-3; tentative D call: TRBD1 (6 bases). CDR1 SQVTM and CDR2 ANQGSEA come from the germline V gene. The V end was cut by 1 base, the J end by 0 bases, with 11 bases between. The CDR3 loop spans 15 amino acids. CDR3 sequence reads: CSVEGGTSSTDTQYF. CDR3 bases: TGCAGCGTTGAAGGGGGGACATCAAGCACAGATACGCAGTATTTT.

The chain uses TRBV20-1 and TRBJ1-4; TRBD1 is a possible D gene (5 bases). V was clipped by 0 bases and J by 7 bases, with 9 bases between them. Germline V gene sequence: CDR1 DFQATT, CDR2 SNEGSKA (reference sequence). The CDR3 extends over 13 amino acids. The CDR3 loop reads CSARDRQSEKLFF. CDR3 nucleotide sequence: TGCAGTGCTAGAGATCGACAGAGTGAAAAACTGTTTTTT.

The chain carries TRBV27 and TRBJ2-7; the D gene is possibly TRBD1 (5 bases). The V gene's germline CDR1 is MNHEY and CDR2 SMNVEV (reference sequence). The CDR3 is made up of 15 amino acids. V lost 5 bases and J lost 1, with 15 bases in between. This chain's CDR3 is CASSIPRQGSYEQYF. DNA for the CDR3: TGTGCCAGCAGTATCCCCCGGCAGGGTTCCTACGAGCAGTACTTC.